Included here is one T cell receptor beta chain sequence, with context. Its specificity is not known. Amplification targeted the TCR beta CDR3 regions, with RNA transcripts as the source material. The library came from an HTBI-primed first-round RT-PCR and a second-round multiplex PCR. One entry per CDR3 protein results from TCRdb running MiXCR on the multiplex PCR reads. The sample includes about 210,000 distinct CDR3 sequences, just under 30% seen only once; the top ten take approximately 9.6%. This CDR3 has 16 amino acids. Looked up from germline, CDR1 is MNHEY and CDR2 is SVGAGI. V was cut by 2 bases and J by 5 bases, with 18 bases left in between. This sample is drawn from a study of Graves' ophthalmopathy and Graves' hyperthyroidism. The overall study: Peripheral blood (taken before any treatment) was collected at initial diagnosis. The study, taken as a whole, reports: Ophthalmopathy and stable hyperthyroidism were discriminated by a 13-signature model, with over 85% sensitivity and 81.08% specificity. Prediction of ophthalmopathy progression reached over 65% sensitivity and about 72% specificity.

The rearrangement links TRBV6-5 to TRBJ1-1; no firm D call. The receptor was isolated from a man aged 50-60 years with Graves' ophthalmopathy. The sequenced material came from peripheral blood. The CDR3 protein is CASSYGWTAIRTEAFF. The CDR3 region has the DNA TGTGCCAGCAGTTACGGGTGGACCGCAATTAGAACTGAAGCTTTCTTT.